This paragraph reports one T cell receptor beta chain. The junction had 8 bases not matched to a gene; V was cut back by 9 bases and J by 4 bases. The CDR3 is 14 residues long. Germline assignment: CDR1 SNHLY and CDR2 FYNNEI. This sample was included in a study of CD8+CD57+ T cells in acquired aplastic anemia. TCR beta VDJ and CDR3 profiles were obtained from a genomic DNA template. TCRdb re-analysed the reads in MiXCR, keeping a single row per CDR3 protein. In the table there are some 120,000 distinct CDR3 sequences, around 48% of which are singletons. This receptor was obtained from a human donor in good health, serving as a control. Sequenced input: sorted CD4+, CD8+, or CD8+CD57+ T cells (not recorded which) from PBMCs. This sequence joins TRBV2 and TRBJ1-5; 8 positions agree with TRBD1. CDR3 DNA sequence: TGTGCCAGTTCCCCGGGACAGGATAATCAGCCCCAGCATTTT. The encoded protein is CASSPGQDNQPQHF.